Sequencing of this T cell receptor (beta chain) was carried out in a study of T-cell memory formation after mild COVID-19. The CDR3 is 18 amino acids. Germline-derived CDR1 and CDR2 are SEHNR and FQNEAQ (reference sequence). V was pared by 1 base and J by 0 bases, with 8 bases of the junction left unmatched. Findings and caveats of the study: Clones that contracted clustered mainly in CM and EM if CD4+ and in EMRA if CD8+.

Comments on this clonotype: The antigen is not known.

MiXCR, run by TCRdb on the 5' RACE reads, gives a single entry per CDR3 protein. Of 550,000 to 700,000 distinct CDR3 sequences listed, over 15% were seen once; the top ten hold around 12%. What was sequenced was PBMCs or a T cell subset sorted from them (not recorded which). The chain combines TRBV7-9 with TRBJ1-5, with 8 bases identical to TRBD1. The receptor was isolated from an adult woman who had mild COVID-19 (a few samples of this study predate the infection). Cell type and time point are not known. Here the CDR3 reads CASSLGGDRGYSNQPQHF. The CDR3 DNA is TGTGCCAGCAGCTTAGGCGGTGACAGGGGCTATAGCAATCAGCCCCAGCATTTT.